This TCR beta chain was sequenced for a study of blood T cell repertoires in COVID-19. Between the trimmed V and J ends, which lost 3 bases and 3 bases, there was a span of 21 bases. CDR1 MNHEY and CDR2 SMNVEV come from the germline V gene (reference sequence). The length of the CDR3 is 17 residues. Some clones are missing from TCRdb's copy, which holds only in-frame ones; the method was immunoSEQ multiplex PCR. Of approximately 74,000 clones in the sample, 75% to 95% are singletons; the top ten hold 4.8%. V is TRBV27 and J is TRBJ2-7, with D possibly TRBD1 on 6 matching bases. Sequencing was performed on peripheral blood. The receptor comes from an older woman with active COVID-19. CDR3 residues: CASSFGPRQGSNYEQYF. As DNA, the CDR3 is TGTGCCAGCAGTTTTGGTCCACGCCAGGGGTCAAACTACGAGCAGTACTTC.